Shown below are 17 T cell receptor beta chains from a single sample sequenced in a study of blood T cell repertoires in COVID-19. The repertoire was sequenced with immunoSEQ multiplex PCR; TCRdb's copy has only in-frame clones and lacks some. The table has some 32,000 clones, around 88% seen once. Sequencing was done on a sample of peripheral blood. The source is a human donor in a cohort sampled during active COVID-19.

This clone was detected a few times. The chain employs TRBV11-1 and TRBJ2-5, with D perhaps matching TRBD2 (5 bases). The CDR3 length is 16 residues. V lost 5 bases and J 2 bases, leaving 18 bases between the germline ends. The germline V gene encodes CDR1 SGHAT and CDR2 FQDESV (reference sequence). Here the CDR3 reads CASSLTVPGSQETQYF. The CDR3 DNA reads as TGTGCCAGCAGCCTGACCGTCCCGGGATCTCAAGAGACCCAGTACTTC.

The chain employs TRBV10-3 and TRBJ1-5; the D is unclear. The V end was cut by 4 bases, the J end by 2 bases, with 9 bases between. The CDR3 is 14 residues long. The germline V gene has CDR1 ENHRY and CDR2 SYGVKD. CDR3 sequence: CAISAGVGNQPQHF. CDR3 DNA sequence: TGTGCCATCAGTGCCGGGGTTGGCAATCAGCCCCAGCATTTT.

This chain connects TRBV5-1 to TRBJ1-1, with 10 nucleotides matching TRBD1. V shed 4 bases and J 3 bases; nucleotides not matched to a gene: 6. This CDR3 spans 15 amino acids. In germline, CDR1 is SGHRS, CDR2 YFSETQ. The CDR3, as DNA: TGCGCCAGCAGCCTGGGGGGGACAGGGGACACTGAAGCTTTCTTT. The encoded protein is CASSLGGTGDTEAFF.

J is TRBJ1-1 and V is TRBV5-8; 7 nucleotides align to TRBD1. The CDR3 covers 12 residues. CDR1 and CDR2 (germline): SGHTS, YDEGEE. J was trimmed by 7 bases and V by 7 bases; bases with no gene match: 7. The DNA for the CDR3 is TGTGCCAGCCATGGGGCAGGGGGTGAAGCTTTCTTT. This gives the protein CASHGAGGEAFF.

CDR3 protein: CASGSRGTENQPQHF. For the CDR3, the DNA is TGTGCTAGTGGTTCTCGCGGGACAGAAAATCAGCCCCAGCATTTT. The V and J genes are TRBV12-5 and TRBJ1-5; 7 positions match TRBD1. Germline V lookup: CDR1 LGHNT, CDR2 FRNRAP. V was pared by 4 bases and J by 4 bases, with 7 bases of the junction left unmatched. This CDR3 comprises 15 residues.

The chain carries TRBV6-5 and TRBJ1-6; D perhaps matches TRBD1 (5 bases). V was trimmed by 6 bases and J by 8 bases, leaving 14 bases between them. From germline, CDR1 is MNHEY and CDR2 SVGAGI. The CDR3 is made up of 14 amino acids. The CDR3 region is CASRSDSYYSPLHF. CDR3 nucleotides: TGTGCCAGCAGGTCCGACAGTTATTATTCACCCCTCCACTTT.

This clone turned up a few times. The chain couples TRBV5-1 to TRBJ2-7, with a weak D call TRBD1 (6 bases). The CDR3 is made up of 14 amino acids. Germline V CDR1 and CDR2: SGHRS, YFSETQ. Trimming pared 0 bases from V and 2 bases from J, leaving 9 bases between. CDR3 sequence (DNA): TGCGCCAGCAGCTTGGCCGGACAGACCTACGAGCAGTACTTC. It translates to CASSLAGQTYEQYF.

This chain links TRBV20-1 with TRBJ2-7; D gene uncertain. Between the trimmed V and J ends, which lost 3 bases and 0 bases, there was a span of 9 bases. This CDR3 region has 13 residues. Germline loops: CDR1 DFQATT, CDR2 SNEGSKA (reference sequence). For the CDR3, the DNA is TGCAGTGCTAGTCCCCCAGTCTCCTACGAGCAGTACTTC. It yields the protein CSASPPVSYEQYF.

V and J are TRBV7-8 and TRBJ1-1; 7 nucleotides match TRBD1. Germline V lookup: CDR1 SGHVS, CDR2 FQNEAQ. J was trimmed by 1 base and V by 2 bases; bases with no gene match: 10. The CDR3 runs to 17 residues. CDR3 amino acids: CASSLISRQGWNTEAFF. The CDR3 DNA is TGTGCCAGCAGCTTAATTTCCCGACAGGGTTGGAACACTGAAGCTTTCTTT.

The V and J genes are TRBV7-9 and TRBJ2-4; TRBD2 matches at 7 bases. Trimming removed 5 bases from V and 0 bases from J; junction bases left unmatched: 7. Germline assignment: CDR1 SEHNR and CDR2 FQNEAQ (reference sequence). The CDR3 runs 16 residues. The CDR3 loop is CASSPQRGLAKNIQYF. The CDR3 nucleotides read TGTGCCAGCAGCCCACAGCGGGGACTAGCCAAAAACATTCAGTACTTC.

The chain uses TRBV5-1 and TRBJ2-7; no clear D gene. The germline gives CDR1 SGHRS, CDR2 YFSETQ. Trimming left V 4 bases short and J 9 bases short, with 11 bases between. The CDR3 covers 11 residues. CDR3 in amino acids: CASSLNSLQYF. CDR3 nucleotides: TGCGCCAGCAGCCTTAACTCCTTGCAGTACTTC. Full variable domain (missing parts from reference TRBV5-1 and TRBJ2-7): KAGVTQTPRYLIKTRGQQVTLSCSPISGHRSVSWYQQTPGQGLQFLFEYFSETQRNKGNFPGRFSGRQFSNSRSEMNVSTLELGDSALYLCASSLNSLQYFGPGTRLTVT.

This chain links TRBV4-1 with TRBJ2-1; 7 bases agree with TRBD1. Germline V CDR1 and CDR2: MGHRA, YSYEKL. CDR3 length: 16 amino acids. Losses at the gene ends were 6 bases for V and 1 base for J; bases not matched to a gene: 9. This chain's CDR3 is CASRPINRGSYNEQFF. The CDR3 coding sequence is TGCGCCAGCAGGCCTATTAACAGGGGTTCCTACAATGAGCAGTTCTTC.

This clone appeared once. This chain uses TRBV7-3 with TRBJ1-1, with 7 positions matching TRBD1. The junction had 6 bases not matched to a gene; V was cut back by 3 bases and J by 5 bases. This CDR3 region has 14 residues. CDR1 and CDR2 from the germline V gene are SGHTA and FQGTGA. In nucleotides, the CDR3 is TGTGCCAGCAGCTTGGAAGGGGGCCAGACTGAAGCTTTCTTT. Its protein is CASSLEGGQTEAFF.

The chain combines TRBV6-5 with TRBJ1-5; 8 nucleotides match TRBD1. CDR3 size: 14 residues. V lost 6 bases and J lost 1; bases outside the gene matches: 2. Germline loops: CDR1 MNHEY, CDR2 SVGAGI. CDR3 amino acids: CASSPGGSNQPQHF. In nucleotides, the CDR3 is TGTGCCAGCAGCCCAGGGGGCAGCAATCAGCCCCAGCATTTT.

This clone appeared a single time. The chain recombines TRBV3-1 (or the pseudogene TRBV3-2) with TRBJ2-5; 8 bases line up with TRBD2. The J segment lost 2 bases and the V segment lost 6 bases, leaving 8 bases of the junction unmatched. Looked up from germline, CDR1 is LGHDT and CDR2 is YNNKEL (reference sequence). The CDR3 length is 15 residues. The CDR3 loop is CASRVAGGPQETQYF. The DNA for the CDR3 is TGTGCCAGCAGAGTGGCGGGGGGCCCGCAAGAGACCCAGTACTTC.

The chain recombines TRBV7-3 with TRBJ1-1; weak D call: TRBD1 (6 bases). Germline lookup yields CDR1 SGHTA and CDR2 FQGTGA. V lost 5 bases, J lost 4 bases, and 17 bases lay in between. The CDR3 is 15 residues long. CDR3 bases: TGTGCCAGCAGCCCACGACAAGGGGGAATCACTGAAGCTTTCTTT. Encoded protein: CASSPRQGGITEAFF. Complete variable domain (other parts from reference TRBV7-3 and TRBJ1-1): GAGVSQTPSNKVTEKGKYVELRCDPISGHTALYWYRQSLGQGPEFLIYFQGTGAADDSGLPNDRFFAVRPEGSVSTLKIQRTERGDSAVYLCASSPRQGGITEAFFGQGTRLTVV.

The chain uses TRBV6-6 and TRBJ1-2; no firm D call. Germline CDR1 MNHNY, CDR2 SVGAGI (reference sequence). CDR3 length equals 13 residues. Trimming pared 2 bases from V and 8 bases from J, leaving 12 bases between. CDR3 residues: CASSYVQETGYTF. The CDR3 DNA follows: TGTGCCAGCAGTTACGTCCAGGAAACGGGCTACACCTTC.